A selection of T cell receptor beta chains follows, all from one sample in a study of blood T cell repertoires in COVID-19. This table comes from immunoSEQ multiplex PCR, and its TCRdb copy is limited to in-frame clones, with some not included. The table records over 55,000 clones, around 86% of them present only once. Sequencing was done on a sample of peripheral blood. These receptors came from a human donor with active COVID-19. The donor label of this sample is uncertain. The CDR3 runs from the conserved cysteine through the conserved F or W. The order of the fields is clone size, D gene, V gene, J gene, CDR3 DNA, CDR3 protein. A D gene is named only where the DNA matches it firmly. Expanded clones are given a class, and other clones once, few, many or no size at all.

clone size: NA; D gene: TRBD1; V gene: TRBV29-1; J gene: TRBJ1-1; CDR3 DNA: TGCAGCGTTCAACCTTGGACAGGGAGGACTGAAGCTTTCTTT; CDR3 protein: CSVQPWTGRTEAFF
clone size: NA; D gene: NA; V gene: TRBV5-1; J gene: TRBJ2-6; CDR3 DNA: TGCGCCAGCAGCTTCGCCGGCTCTGGGGCCAACGTCCTGACTTTC; CDR3 protein: CASSFAGSGANVLTF
clone size: NA; D gene: TRBD1; V gene: TRBV25-1; J gene: TRBJ1-2; CDR3 DNA: TGTGCCAGCAGTGAATCTTACAGGGGGACCGTCAATGGCTACACCTTC; CDR3 protein: CASSESYRGTVNGYTF
clone size: NA; D gene: NA; V gene: TRBV28; J gene: TRBJ2-7; CDR3 DNA: TGTGCCAGCAACGGGAACGTCTACGAGCAGTACTTC; CDR3 protein: CASNGNVYEQYF
clone size: NA; D gene: TRBD1; V gene: TRBV28; J gene: TRBJ2-1; CDR3 DNA: TGTGCCAGCAGTTTAAGTGGACAGGGCCCAAGAAATGAGCAGTTCTTC; CDR3 protein: CASSLSGQGPRNEQFF
clone size: NA; D gene: TRBD2; V gene: TRBV18; J gene: TRBJ2-2; CDR3 DNA: TGTGCCAGCTCACCAAACCCAGCGGGAGATACCGGGGAGCTGTTTTTT; CDR3 protein: CASSPNPAGDTGELFF
clone size: once; D gene: TRBD1; V gene: TRBV19; J gene: TRBJ1-2; CDR3 DNA: TGTGCCAGTAGACGAGGACAGGGTATAGATGGCTACACCTTC; CDR3 protein: CASRRGQGIDGYTF
clone size: NA; D gene: NA; V gene: TRBV2; J gene: TRBJ1-2; CDR3 DNA: TGTGCCAGCAGTGAAGCGGGGGCTGGGGGCTACACCTTC; CDR3 protein: CASSEAGAGGYTF
clone size: once; D gene: TRBD1; V gene: TRBV4-2; J gene: TRBJ2-2; CDR3 DNA: TGTGCCAGCAGCAGCGGACAGGGAAACACCGGGGAGCTGTTTTTT; CDR3 protein: CASSSGQGNTGELFF
clone size: NA; D gene: TRBD2; V gene: TRBV9; J gene: TRBJ2-7; CDR3 DNA: TGTGCCAGCAGCACCGGGACTAGCGGGACCCAATCCTACGAGCAGTACTTC; CDR3 protein: CASSTGTSGTQSYEQYF
clone size: NA; D gene: TRBD1; V gene: TRBV7-3; J gene: TRBJ1-2; CDR3 DNA: TGTGCCAGCAGCCCTAGTGGGACAGGGCGTAGAGGCTACACCTTC; CDR3 protein: CASSPSGTGRRGYTF
clone size: NA; D gene: TRBD2; V gene: TRBV10-3; J gene: TRBJ2-2; CDR3 DNA: TGTGCCATCAGTGACGCACGTTATAGCGGGAGTGCCGGGGAGCTGTTTTTT; CDR3 protein: CAISDARYSGSAGELFF
clone size: NA; D gene: TRBD2; V gene: TRBV19; J gene: TRBJ2-7; CDR3 DNA: TGTGCCAGTAGTACACCGGGACTAGCGGACCACGAGCAGTACTTC; CDR3 protein: CASSTPGLADHEQYF